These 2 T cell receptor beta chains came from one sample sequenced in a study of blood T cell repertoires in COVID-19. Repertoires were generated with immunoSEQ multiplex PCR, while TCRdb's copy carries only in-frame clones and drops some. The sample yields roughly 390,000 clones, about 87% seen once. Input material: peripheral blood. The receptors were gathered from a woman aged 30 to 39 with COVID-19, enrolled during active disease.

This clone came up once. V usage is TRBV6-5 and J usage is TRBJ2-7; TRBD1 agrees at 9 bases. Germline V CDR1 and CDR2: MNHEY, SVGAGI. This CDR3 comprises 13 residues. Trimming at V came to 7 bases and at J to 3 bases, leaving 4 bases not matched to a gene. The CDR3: CASKEGQGYEQYF. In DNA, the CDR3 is TGTGCCAGCAAGGAGGGACAGGGCTACGAGCAGTACTTC.

The CDR3 coding sequence is TGTGCCAGCAGCTTGGCTCGACTAGCTGCAGATACGCAGTATTTT. The encoded protein is CASSLARLAADTQYF. The chain uses TRBV5-4 and TRBJ2-3; TRBD2 matches at 7 bases. The CDR3 is 15 residues long. Germline values: CDR1 SGHNT, CDR2 YYREEE (reference sequence). V shed 0 bases and J 4 bases; nucleotides not matched to a gene: 5.